These 6 T cell receptor beta chains were all obtained from the same sample, sequenced in a study of blood T cell repertoires in COVID-19. The assay was immunoSEQ multiplex PCR, and TCRdb's table has in-frame clones only and misses some. The data contain a few hundred thousand clones, nearly 90% of them singletons. The material sequenced was peripheral blood. The origin of the receptors is a woman aged 40 to 50 who had recovered from COVID-19.

The chain couples TRBV30 to TRBJ1-2; weak D call: TRBD1 (5 bases). Germline assignment: CDR1 GTSNPN and CDR2 SVGIG (reference sequence). This CDR3 contains 13 residues. Trimming shortened V by 3 bases and J by 6 bases, and 14 bases separated the two germline ends. CDR3 sequence (DNA): TGTGCCTGGAGCGACAGTGCCTACCATGGCTACACCTTC. Translating gives CAWSDSAYHGYTF.

V is TRBV13 and J is TRBJ1-3; TRBD1 agrees at 8 bases. This CDR3 is 15 amino acids long. With 2 bases clipped from V and 4 bases from J, the junction kept 4 bases outside the gene matches. The germline CDR1 and CDR2 sequences are PRHDT and FYEKMQ (reference sequence). CDR3 residues: CASSLWTGSGNTIYF. The CDR3 DNA reads as TGTGCCAGCAGCTTATGGACAGGGTCCGGAAACACCATATATTTT.

CDR3 loop: CATSRVRPSGTSGFNNEQFF. The CDR3 DNA follows: TGTGCCACCAGCAGAGTCCGTCCTAGCGGGACCTCTGGTTTCAACAATGAGCAGTTCTTC. The chain has TRBV15 and TRBJ2-1; 9 nucleotides line up with TRBD2. There are 20 residues in the CDR3. Per germline, CDR1 LNHNV and CDR2 YYDKDF (reference sequence). After removal of 1 base from V and 5 bases from J, the junction contained 18 bases not matched to a gene.

The chain has TRBV2 and TRBJ1-1; 8 positions match TRBD1. CDR1 and CDR2 (germline): SNHLY, FYNNEI. This CDR3 has 12 residues. Germline trimming cut 7 bases from V and 6 bases from J; bases unmatched to any gene: 4. The CDR3 DNA sequence: TGTGCCAGCACAATGGACAGGGCTGAAGCTTTCTTT. Amino acids: CASTMDRAEAFF.

This clone was detected once. CDR3 sequence reads: CASSPGTNTRPETQYF. DNA of the CDR3: TGTGCCAGCAGCCCTGGGACAAACACACGTCCAGAGACCCAGTACTTC. The chain links TRBV7-6 to TRBJ2-5, with TRBD1 as a possible D gene (6 bases). This CDR3 comprises 16 residues. Germline assignment: CDR1 SGHVS and CDR2 FNYEAQ. V shed 5 bases and J shed 4 bases, with 20 bases lying between them. The full variable domain, rest sourced from reference TRBV7-6 and TRBJ2-5, is GAGVSQSPRYKVTKRGQDVALRCDPISGHVSLYWYRQALGQGPEFLTYFNYEAQQDKSGLPNDRFSAERPEGSISTLTIQRTEQRDSAMYRCASSPGTNTRPETQYFGPGTRLLVL.

The V and J genes are TRBV9 and TRBJ2-3; 10 bases fit TRBD2. The CDR3 has 15 residues. The germline V gene encodes CDR1 SGDLS and CDR2 YYNGEE. CDR3 bases: TGTGCAAGCGCCATCGGGACTAGCGGCACAGATACGCAGTATTTT. Translated, it gives CASAIGTSGTDTQYF.